The 2 T cell receptor beta chains reported below all come from one sample, sequenced in a study of cytomegalovirus exposure and HLA in healthy donors (dated by TCRdb to about 2017). Library generation was performed with the immunoSEQ multiplex PCR assay. For the multiplex PCR, a mixture combining 60 forward primers for TCR Vbeta segments and 13 reverse primers for TCR Jbeta segments was used. Entries here come from immuneACCESS through TCRdb and include only in-frame sequences with V and J called. Some clones fail to appear in such tables; in the studies checked, an unresolved V gene covers under half of the shortfall, and the cause of the remainder is unknown. A total of roughly 98,000 clones appear in this sample, 62% of them only once. The ten largest account for over 5% of the sample. Specimen: PBMCs. These receptors were obtained from a young woman in good health and CMV-seropositive.

The chain carries TRBV27 and TRBJ1-6; D unresolved. Germline CDR1 and CDR2: MNHEY and SMNVEV (reference sequence). Trimming removed 5 bases from V and 0 bases from J, with 11 bases in between. This CDR3 has 16 amino acids. CDR3 residues: CASSRLGSSYNSPLHF. CDR3 bases: TGTGCCAGCAGTCGCCTCGGGAGCTCCTATAATTCACCCCTCCACTTT.

The chain joins TRBV5-5 to TRBJ1-2; 8 bases are a match to TRBD1. The ends lost 4 bases at V and 7 bases at J; junction bases unmatched: 12. Germline V gives CDR1 SGHKS, CDR2 YYEKEE (reference sequence). The CDR3 covers 15 residues. CDR3 region: CASSRAGPGGGGYTF. CDR3 nucleotides: TGTGCCAGCAGCCGGGCGGGCCCAGGGGGCGGTGGCTACACCTTC.